This T cell receptor (beta chain) was retrieved from a study of shared clonotypes between healthy human individuals. Assay used: immunoSEQ multiplex PCR; TCRdb lists only in-frame clones, some missing. The data hold 520,000 or so clones, with 70% to 80% observed a single time. Germline V gives CDR1 MDHEN, CDR2 SYDVKM. CDR3 length: 14 residues. Trimming took 4 bases from V and 4 from J, leaving 13 bases between them. The clonotype originates from a woman in her 40s in good health. Some clones in this sample may be carry-over from other donors' samples. Sequenced material: PBMCs. V gene TRBV28 combines with J gene TRBJ1-1; D not resolved. CDR3 coding DNA: TGTGCCAGCAGTTCTCCGGGGTCGGCCACTGAAGCTTTCTTT. Translating gives CASSSPGSATEAFF.